The 32 T cell receptor beta chains below all came from one sample that was sequenced in a study of blood T cell repertoires in COVID-19. The data were produced by immunoSEQ multiplex PCR, yet TCRdb's version contains in-frame clones alone and is incomplete. The table lists about 260,000 clones, around 90% of them singletons. Sample: PBMCs or T cells enriched from blood (not recorded which). These receptors were collected from a man in his forties or fifties who had been exposed to COVID-19.

The CDR3 nucleotides read TGTGCCAGCAGCCCCCAAGGGGGAGCCAGTGGCACTGAAGCTTTCTTT. This sequence encodes CASSPQGGASGTEAFF. The chain links TRBV7-2 to TRBJ1-1, with D perhaps matching TRBD1 (6 bases). V shed 5 bases and J shed 4 bases, with 20 bases lying between them. The germline gives CDR1 SGHTA, CDR2 FQGNSA. CDR3 length: 16 residues.

This clone appeared once. V is TRBV3-1 (or the pseudogene TRBV3-2) and J is TRBJ2-5; TRBD2 matches 9 bases. The V gene's germline CDR1 is LGHDT and CDR2 YNNKEL (reference sequence). J lost 5 bases, V lost 3 bases, and 1 base had no gene match. This CDR3 region has 13 residues. In DNA form, the CDR3 reads TGTGCCAGCAGCCAGCGGGGGGGGGAGACCCAGTACTTC. This sequence encodes CASSQRGGETQYF.

As DNA, the CDR3 is TGTGCCAGCAGCTTAAGAGCAGGGGAGAAGACCCAGTACTTC. Translating gives CASSLRAGEKTQYF. V usage is TRBV7-9 and J usage is TRBJ2-5; weak D call: TRBD1 (6 bases). Trimming pared 2 bases from V and 6 bases from J, leaving 13 bases between. The CDR3 runs to 14 residues. Germline V lookup: CDR1 SEHNR, CDR2 FQNEAQ (reference sequence).

V gene TRBV9 combines with J gene TRBJ2-3; a possible D gene is TRBD1 (5 bases). CDR3 length: 14 residues. Trimming removed 3 bases from V and 4 bases from J, with 12 bases in between. Germline V gene data show CDR1 as SGDLS and CDR2 as YYNGEE. DNA of the CDR3: TGTGCCAGCAGCGGACAGAACAAGGCAGATACGCAGTATTTT. Protein sequence: CASSGQNKADTQYF.

This chain joins TRBV12-3 or TRBV12-4 and TRBJ1-2, with D possibly TRBD1 on 5 matching bases. The V and J ends lost 2 bases and 4 bases respectively, with 8 bases between them. The CDR3 consists of 13 residues. CDR3 nucleotides: TGTGCCAGCAGTTTAAGGGGTGGCTATGGCTACACCTTC. It translates to CASSLRGGYGYTF.

As for this clone: This CDR3 is also generated by other DNA sequences in the sample. The V call is TRBV7-3, the J call TRBJ1-1; no clear D. Germline CDR1 is SGHTA and CDR2 is FQGTGA. The CDR3 is 13 residues long. With 5 bases removed from V and 2 bases from J, the gap between germline ends came to 9 bases. CDR3 amino acids: CASSGQPNTEAFF. CDR3 nucleotide sequence: TGTGCCAGCAGCGGGCAACCTAACACTGAAGCTTTCTTT.

The rearrangement joins TRBV18 to TRBJ2-3, with 9 bases matching TRBD2. J was trimmed by 2 bases and V by 1 base; bases with no gene match: 1. The germline gives CDR1 KGHSH, CDR2 LQKENI. This CDR3 has 15 amino acids. For the CDR3, the DNA is TGTGCCAGCTCACCACTAGCGGGGGCCACAGATACGCAGTATTTT. It translates to CASSPLAGATDTQYF.

V usage is TRBV6-1 and J usage is TRBJ2-7; 8 positions agree with TRBD1. With V trimmed by 0 bases and J by 4 bases, 17 bases remained unmatched. Germline lookup yields CDR1 MNHNS and CDR2 SASEGT. This CDR3 has 19 amino acids. CDR3 sequence (DNA): TGTGCCAGCAGTGAAGCTCTGAAGTGGACCGGGACAGGATATTACGAGCAGTACGTC. Its protein is CASSEALKWTGTGYYEQYV.

This chain joins TRBV11-3 and TRBJ2-2, with 7 bases lining up with TRBD1. The germline V gene encodes CDR1 SGHNT and CDR2 YENEEA. There are 15 residues in the CDR3. Trimming at V came to 5 bases and at J to 6 bases, leaving 9 bases not matched to a gene. CDR3 bases: TGTGCCAGCAGCCCCCCAGACAGGGACGCCGGGGAGCTGTTTTTT. Protein sequence: CASSPPDRDAGELFF.

The V and J genes are TRBV4-1 and TRBJ1-5; 7 nucleotides align to TRBD1. The CDR3 contains 17 residues. With 1 base clipped from V and 0 bases from J, the junction kept 6 bases outside the gene matches. CDR1 is MGHRA and CDR2 is YSYEKL in the germline V gene. CDR3 sequence (DNA): TGCGCCAGCAGCCAAGTCCCAGGGGGTATTAGCAATCAGCCCCAGCATTTT. This sequence encodes CASSQVPGGISNQPQHF.

This chain connects TRBV19 to TRBJ2-7; unclear D gene. Germline V gives CDR1 LNHDA, CDR2 SQIVND (reference sequence). The length of the CDR3 is 15 residues. V lost 5 bases and J lost 0, with 14 bases in between. This CDR3 is CASSLRLSSSYEQYF. The CDR3, as DNA: TGTGCCAGTAGTCTACGCTTATCAAGCTCCTACGAGCAGTACTTC.

The chain recombines TRBV6-2 or TRBV6-3 with TRBJ2-2, with 7 bases lining up with TRBD1. From germline, CDR1 is MNHEY and CDR2 SVGEGT. Germline trimming cut 2 bases from V and 5 bases from J; bases unmatched to any gene: 11. This CDR3 contains 17 residues. The CDR3 nucleotides read TGTGCCAGCAGTTACACCGGGACAGAAGCATATACCGGGGAGCTGTTTTTT. Translation gives CASSYTGTEAYTGELFF.

The V and J genes are TRBV18 and TRBJ2-4; possibly TRBD1 for D (6 bases). CDR1 is KGHSH and CDR2 is LQKENI in the germline V gene. The CDR3 has 17 residues. V was clipped by 3 bases and J by 0 bases, with 15 bases between them. The DNA for the CDR3 is TGTGCCAGCTCACCGGGAACAGGGATTTTAGCCAAAAACATTCAGTACTTC. Its protein product is CASSPGTGILAKNIQYF.

The J gene is TRBJ1-1, the V gene TRBV5-1; no clear D. The CDR3 is 14 amino acids. V lost 0 bases, J lost 0 bases, and 6 bases lay in between. Germline CDR1 SGHRS, CDR2 YFSETQ. The CDR3 here is CASSLAQMNTEAFF. CDR3 sequence (DNA): TGCGCCAGCAGCTTGGCCCAGATGAACACTGAAGCTTTCTTT.

The chain uses TRBV18 and TRBJ2-2, with 9 bases matching TRBD1. The CDR3 is 16 amino acids. The germline gives CDR1 KGHSH, CDR2 LQKENI. The trim removed 3 bases at V and 6 bases at J, leaving 8 bases unmatched. The CDR3 bases are TGTGCCAGCTCACCGAGGAGGACAGGGGACCCCGGGGAGCTGTTTTTT. Amino acids: CASSPRRTGDPGELFF.

V and J are TRBV29-1 and TRBJ1-2; TRBD1 aligns across 9 bases. Germline V lookup: CDR1 SQVTM, CDR2 ANQGSEA. This CDR3 has 14 residues. The V segment lost 4 bases and the J segment 4 bases; nucleotides outside the gene matches: 7. In nucleotides, the CDR3 is TGCAGCGTTGCATACAGGGGGCGTATCTATGGCTACACCTTC. Translation gives CSVAYRGRIYGYTF.

The chain recombines TRBV29-1 with TRBJ1-6; 8 bases fit TRBD1. The CDR3 sequence is 14 residues long. The germline CDR1 and CDR2 sequences are SQVTM and ANQGSEA. Unmatched junction bases numbered 5, after V lost 6 bases and J lost 4 bases. The CDR3 loop reads CSVGTGGYNSPLHF. CDR3 bases: TGCAGCGTGGGTACAGGGGGTTATAATTCACCCCTCCACTTT.

This chain connects TRBV18 to TRBJ2-3, with D possibly TRBD1 on 7 matching bases. CDR3 length: 16 residues. Trimming pared 3 bases from V and 4 bases from J, leaving 17 bases between. CDR1 is KGHSH, CDR2 LQKENI, per germline. The CDR3 reads CASSPAGQSRADTQYF. DNA for the CDR3: TGTGCCAGCTCACCTGCGGGACAGTCTCGGGCAGATACGCAGTATTTT. The full variable domain, with the rest looked up from reference TRBV18 and TRBJ2-3, is NAGVMQNPRHLVRRRGQEARLRCSPMKGHSHVYWYRQLPEEGLKFMVYLQKENIIDESGMPKERFSAEFPKEGPSILRIQQVVRGDSAAYFCASSPAGQSRADTQYFGPGTRLTVL.

The rearrangement links TRBV2 to TRBJ2-3; 7 nucleotides agree with TRBD1. The V and J ends lost 7 bases and 3 bases, in that order; junction bases with no gene match: 7. The germline gives CDR1 SNHLY, CDR2 FYNNEI. The CDR3 sequence is 14 residues long. This CDR3 is CASKGGQPTDTQYF. CDR3 sequence (DNA): TGTGCCAGCAAAGGGGGCCAACCGACAGATACGCAGTATTTT.

Only a few counts were recorded for this clone. The chain links TRBV18 to TRBJ2-7; TRBD2 might be the D (6 bases). Per the germline V gene, CDR1 is KGHSH and CDR2 is LQKENI. The CDR3 is 16 residues long. Trimming left V 3 bases short and J 0 bases short, with 15 bases between. As DNA, the CDR3 is TGTGCCAGCTCACCCATAACTAGCAGAGGCTCCTACGAGCAGTACGTC. Encoded protein: CASSPITSRGSYEQYV.

The rearrangement links TRBV28 to TRBJ1-5; 7 bases align to TRBD1. CDR1 is MDHEN and CDR2 is SYDVKM in the germline V gene. J lost 4 bases, V lost 5 bases, and 8 bases had no gene match. This CDR3 is 15 amino acids long. The CDR3 sequence: CASSPPRGTNQPQHF. CDR3 DNA sequence: TGTGCCAGCAGTCCCCCCAGGGGGACGAATCAGCCCCAGCATTTT.

This clone showed up just once. V gene TRBV6-5 combines with J gene TRBJ1-1; D is unresolved. V shed 6 bases and J shed 6 bases, with 17 bases lying between them. The CDR3 extends over 14 amino acids. CDR1 and CDR2 (germline): MNHEY, SVGAGI. CDR3 in amino acids: CASRQRRTDAEAFF. Written as DNA, the CDR3 is TGTGCCAGCAGACAACGACGGACTGACGCTGAAGCTTTCTTT.

This clone showed up just once. The chain joins TRBV5-1 to TRBJ2-2, with TRBD1 matching over 7 bases. The CDR3 runs to 14 residues. Germline V gives CDR1 SGHRS, CDR2 YFSETQ. With 5 bases clipped from V and 4 bases from J, the junction kept 5 bases outside the gene matches. CDR3 DNA sequence: TGCGCCAGCAGGCCGACAGGGTCCACCGGGGAGCTGTTTTTT. Translation gives CASRPTGSTGELFF.

This clone was seen only a few times. The rearrangement uses TRBV6-5 and TRBJ1-2; weak D call: TRBD1 (5 bases). This CDR3 has 13 amino acids. Germline V CDR1 and CDR2: MNHEY, SVGAGI. V was pared by 6 bases and J by 0 bases, with 8 bases between. The CDR3 region is CASSTTANYGYTF. CDR3 DNA: TGTGCCAGCAGCACGACAGCTAACTATGGCTACACCTTC.

The rearrangement joins TRBV5-6 to TRBJ2-3; tentative D call: TRBD1 (5 bases). The V gene lost 4 bases and the J gene lost 5 bases, with 14 bases spanning the gap. CDR1 and CDR2 (germline): SGHDT, YYEEEE. This CDR3 comprises 14 residues. The CDR3 DNA reads TGTGCCAGCAGCGCAGGGAATCATCTAGATACGCAGTATTTT. Its translation is CASSAGNHLDTQYF.

V gene TRBV28 combines with J gene TRBJ1-2, with unresolved D. The CDR3 has 14 residues. Trimming shortened V by 2 bases and J by 4 bases, and 11 bases separated the two germline ends. The germline gives CDR1 MDHEN, CDR2 SYDVKM. The CDR3 loop reads CASSLPLGLYGYTF. The CDR3 DNA follows: TGTGCCAGCAGTTTACCCCTCGGTCTCTATGGCTACACCTTC.

This chain uses TRBV30 with TRBJ2-7; D ambiguous. CDR1 and CDR2 (germline): GTSNPN, SVGIG (reference sequence). V lost 0 bases to trimming and J lost 4 bases, with 10 bases between them. CDR3 size: 13 residues. The CDR3 sequence: CAWSVQTPYEQYF. As DNA, the CDR3 is TGTGCCTGGAGTGTACAGACGCCATACGAGCAGTACTTC. The whole variable domain, remainder taken from reference TRBV30 and TRBJ2-7, is SQTIHQWPATLVQPVGSPLSLECTVEGTSNPNLYWYRQAAGRGLQLLFYSVGIGQISSEVPQNLSASRPQDRQFILSSKKLLLSDSGFYLCAWSVQTPYEQYFGPGTRLTVT.

The chain employs TRBV9 and TRBJ1-2; 7 bases fit TRBD1. Trimming cost V 4 bases and J 4 bases; bases outside gene matches: 7. Germline V lookup: CDR1 SGDLS, CDR2 YYNGEE. There are 14 residues in the CDR3. CDR3 nucleotides: TGTGCCAGCAGCCCCGGGACAGCTCTCTATGGCTACACCTTC. Its protein is CASSPGTALYGYTF.

The V gene is TRBV12-5, the J gene TRBJ2-2, with 8 bases identical to TRBD1. CDR3 length: 15 amino acids. V lost 6 bases and J lost 3; bases outside the gene matches: 6. CDR1 and CDR2 (germline): LGHNT, FRNRAP. Here the CDR3 DNA reads TGTGCTAGTGGCGCCGGACAGGGACACACCGGGGAGCTGTTTTTT. Protein sequence: CASGAGQGHTGELFF.

The CDR3 reads CASSPGHYINEQFF. The CDR3 DNA follows: TGTGCCAGCAGCCCCGGCCACTATATCAATGAGCAGTTCTTC. The J gene is TRBJ2-1, the V gene TRBV7-3; D is undetermined. V shed 5 bases and J shed 6 bases, with 14 bases lying between them. Germline V gene sequence: CDR1 SGHTA, CDR2 FQGTGA. The CDR3 totals 14 residues.

V gene TRBV28 combines with J gene TRBJ2-5; TRBD2 agrees at 8 bases. This CDR3 is built from 16 residues. CDR1 is MDHEN and CDR2 is SYDVKM in the germline V gene. V lost 7 bases and J lost 5; bases outside the gene matches: 15. As DNA, the CDR3 is TGTGCCAGCAACCCCTTTGGACGGGGGGGAGGGGAGACCCAGTACTTC. This codes for CASNPFGRGGGETQYF.

The genes are TRBV25-1 and TRBJ2-4; D might be TRBD2 (6 bases). V was pared by 6 bases and J by 2 bases, with 17 bases between. Per the germline V gene, CDR1 is MGHDK and CDR2 is SYGVNS. CDR3 length equals 16 residues. In DNA, the CDR3 is TGTGCCAGCAGCCTCCCCCTTAGCGGCCCCAAAAACATTCAGTACTTC. This gives the protein CASSLPLSGPKNIQYF.